These 6 T cell receptor beta chains were all obtained from the same sample, sequenced in a study of shared clonotypes between healthy human individuals. It was CD45RO-negative cells, positively selected for CCR7, that made up naive CD8 cells, with terminally differentiated effector memory CD45RA+ cells excluded. Generated by immunoSEQ multiplex PCR, the TCRdb table keeps only in-frame clones and is missing some. This table holds millions of clones, under 95% found once. Sequenced material: naive CD8+ T cells from PBMCs. These receptors originate from a man aged 18 to 30 in good health. Some clones in this sample may be carry-over from other donors' samples.

The sample holds a few counts of this clone. The chain carries TRBV29-1 and TRBJ1-1; D is uncertain. Trimming shortened V by 3 bases and J by 5 bases, and 4 bases separated the two germline ends. The CDR3 has 10 amino acids. Germline V gene lookup returns CDR1 SQVTM and CDR2 ANQGSEA. CDR3 in amino acids: CSVEGTEAFF. The CDR3 DNA follows: TGCAGCGTTGAGGGGACTGAAGCTTTCTTT. Supplemented by reference TRBV29-1 and TRBJ1-1, the full variable domain reads SAVISQKPSRDICQRGTSLTIQCQVDSQVTMMFWYRQQPGQSLTLIATANQGSEATYESGFVIDKFPISRPNLTFSTLTVSNMSPEDSSIYLCSVEGTEAFFGQGTRLTVV.

The rearrangement uses TRBV2 and TRBJ2-3, with D possibly being TRBD1 (5 bases). V gave up 8 bases and J gave up 4 bases, with 10 bases separating them. This CDR3 contains 12 residues. Germline V gene lookup returns CDR1 SNHLY and CDR2 FYNNEI. The CDR3 DNA reads TGTGCCAGCTCAGGGATCCCAGATACGCAGTATTTT. Protein product: CASSGIPDTQYF.

The chain links TRBV4-1 to TRBJ2-1; 9 positions agree with TRBD2. This CDR3 comprises 17 residues. CDR1 and CDR2 from the germline V gene are MGHRA and YSYEKL. V shed 1 base, J shed 6 bases, and the junction held 10 bases outside the gene matches. The CDR3 bases are TGCGCCAGCAGCCAAGGTCCTGTGGCGGGGGGGACCAATGAGCAGTTCTTC. Its protein product is CASSQGPVAGGTNEQFF.

V gene TRBV4-2 combines with J gene TRBJ2-4; D is possibly TRBD1 (5 bases). The V gene lost 0 bases and the J gene lost 4 bases, with 16 bases spanning the gap. In germline, CDR1 is LGHNA, CDR2 YNFKEQ. CDR3 length: 17 residues. This CDR3 is CASSQENPGAGKNIQYF. In DNA, the CDR3 is TGTGCCAGCAGCCAAGAGAACCCTGGGGCAGGGAAAAACATTCAGTACTTC.

About this clone: Different DNA sequences within this sample yield the same CDR3. The rearrangement joins TRBV19 to TRBJ1-5; D unclear. V was trimmed by 1 base and J by 7 bases, leaving 11 bases between them. The CDR3 is made up of 14 amino acids. Germline V lookup: CDR1 LNHDA, CDR2 SQIVND (reference sequence). The CDR3 here is CASSIGTGLQPQHF. Here the CDR3 DNA reads TGTGCCAGTAGTATAGGTACGGGTTTGCAGCCCCAGCATTTT.

This chain joins TRBV7-9 and TRBJ2-1; 10 bases are shared with TRBD1. The CDR3 is 15 amino acids. CDR1 is SEHNR and CDR2 is FQNEAQ in the germline V gene (reference sequence). V gave up 6 bases and J gave up 5 bases; unmatched junction bases: 7. CDR3 in amino acids: CASRLGTGVNNEQFF. CDR3 bases: TGTGCCAGCAGGTTGGGGACAGGGGTAAACAATGAGCAGTTCTTC.